One sample yielded the 10 T cell receptor beta chains listed below, sequenced in a study of blood T cell repertoires in COVID-19. Some clones are missing from TCRdb's copy, which holds only in-frame ones; the method was immunoSEQ multiplex PCR. The repertoire has around 180,000 clones, less than 90% of them found once; the top ten carry about 20%. The specimen sequenced was peripheral blood. These receptors came from a man in his 70s with active or convalescent COVID-19.

This chain links TRBV5-4 with TRBJ1-2, with D maybe TRBD1 (6 bases). V lost 0 bases, J lost 8 bases, and 14 bases lay in between. The V gene's germline CDR1 is SGHNT and CDR2 YYREEE (reference sequence). The CDR3 sequence is 14 residues long. The CDR3 protein is CASSLVGAKGGYTF. The CDR3 DNA follows: TGTGCCAGCAGCTTGGTGGGGGCTAAGGGCGGCTACACCTTC.

The sample holds a few counts of this clone. The chain recombines TRBV5-1 with TRBJ2-2; TRBD1 matches 8 bases. V dropped 0 bases and J dropped 1; count of bases not matched to a gene: 2. Germline V gene sequence: CDR1 SGHRS, CDR2 YFSETQ. The CDR3 consists of 16 residues. CDR3 DNA sequence: TGCGCCAGCAGCTTGGCCGGACAGGGGAACACCGGGGAGCTGTTTTTT. Its protein is CASSLAGQGNTGELFF.

This chain joins TRBV4-3 and TRBJ2-1; 11 bases align to TRBD2. V shed 1 base, J shed 9 bases, and the junction held 14 bases outside the gene matches. Germline lookup yields CDR1 LGHNA and CDR2 YSLEER. The CDR3 is 18 amino acids. The CDR3 coding sequence is TGCGCCAGCAGCCAAGTATTAGCGGGGGGGCGGGCACAATTTGAGCAGTTCTTC. Residues: CASSQVLAGGRAQFEQFF.

This chain uses TRBV7-7 with TRBJ2-2; D might be TRBD2 (6 bases). Trimming took 4 bases from V and 4 from J, leaving 28 bases between them. Germline-derived CDR1 and CDR2 are SSHAT and FNYEAQ (reference sequence). This CDR3 comprises 20 residues. The CDR3 DNA reads TGTGCCAGCAGCTCCAGGAGGGGTGGGACCTCGGGCGTGAGCACCGGGGAGCTGTTTTTT. Protein: CASSSRRGGTSGVSTGELFF.

This CDR3 is CASSPMDRALNYGYTF. For the CDR3, the DNA is TGTGCCAGCAGCCCAATGGACAGGGCCCTTAACTATGGCTACACCTTC. The chain combines TRBV7-2 with TRBJ1-2; TRBD1 aligns across 8 bases. Trimming cost V 5 bases and J 1 base; bases outside gene matches: 9. The CDR3 spans 16 residues. Germline V gene data show CDR1 as SGHTA and CDR2 as FQGNSA.

This chain uses TRBV19 with TRBJ2-7; 10 positions agree with TRBD2. With V trimmed by 5 bases and J by 0 bases, 7 bases remained unmatched. There are 16 residues in the CDR3. CDR1 is LNHDA and CDR2 is SQIVND in the germline V gene (reference sequence). The CDR3 spells CASSPGLAASSYEQYF. In DNA form, the CDR3 reads TGTGCCAGTAGTCCCGGACTAGCGGCAAGCTCCTACGAGCAGTACTTC.

The chain is built from TRBV7-2 and TRBJ1-2, with 7 nucleotides matching TRBD1. Germline V gene sequence: CDR1 SGHTA, CDR2 FQGNSA. Losses at the gene ends were 5 bases for V and 7 bases for J; bases not matched to a gene: 13. The CDR3 runs to 15 residues. CDR3 DNA sequence: TGTGCCAGCAGCACTCGACAGGGTCTCTTAGGTGGCTACACCTTC. Encoded protein: CASSTRQGLLGGYTF.

The chain couples TRBV18 to TRBJ2-7; the D gene is possibly TRBD1 (5 bases). Per the germline V gene, CDR1 is KGHSH and CDR2 is LQKENI. The CDR3 contains 13 residues. The V end lost 6 bases, the J end lost 6 bases, and 15 bases lay between the germline ends. The CDR3 coding sequence is TGTGCCAGCTCCATCGCCCAGGGTAGCGAGCAGTACTTC. It encodes CASSIAQGSEQYF.

This chain uses TRBV5-1 with TRBJ2-1, with 14 bases that match TRBD2. Losses at the gene ends were 3 bases for V and 7 bases for J; bases not matched to a gene: 12. This CDR3 is built from 18 residues. Germline-derived CDR1 and CDR2 are SGHRS and YFSETQ. CDR3 in DNA: TGCGCCAGCAGCTCCGGGACTAGCGGGGGTTACCCGGGAAATGAGCAGTTCTTC. Translating gives CASSSGTSGGYPGNEQFF. The full variable domain, with the rest looked up from reference TRBV5-1 and TRBJ2-1, is KAGVTQTPRYLIKTRGQQVTLSCSPISGHRSVSWYQQTPGQGLQFLFEYFSETQRNKGNFPGRFSGRQFSNSRSEMNVSTLELGDSALYLCASSSGTSGGYPGNEQFFGPGTRLTVL.

This clone has only a few counts. This sequence joins TRBV19 and TRBJ1-5; D might be TRBD1 (6 bases). Germline lookup yields CDR1 LNHDA and CDR2 SQIVND (reference sequence). The CDR3 totals 16 residues. Trimming removed 4 bases at V and 3 bases at J, with 16 bases between. CDR3 residues: CASSTTPGVANQPQHF. In nucleotides, the CDR3 is TGTGCCAGTAGTACTACACCAGGGGTAGCCAATCAGCCCCAGCATTTT.